This T cell receptor beta chain was identified during a study of cytotoxic CD8 clonotypes in ibrutinib-treated CLL. On the study more broadly: Mean productive templates were around 260,000; mean productive rearrangements were around 91,000.

General study points: Clonality was higher at baseline than in age-matched healthy donors and tracked circulating CD8+ T-cell counts.

Assay: immunoSEQ multiplex PCR; the TCRdb copy retains only in-frame clones and omits some. The data contain fewer than 400,000 clones, over 60% of them singletons. A single count supports this clone. What it binds is unknown. Per the germline V gene, CDR1 is SGHTA and CDR2 is FQGTGA. V lost 1 base to trimming and J lost 4 bases; unmatched junction nucleotides: 5. CDR3 length: 16 residues. The sequence was obtained from a human donor with chronic lymphocytic leukemia. The input for sequencing was PBMCs, taken after 36 months of ibrutinib treatment. The rearrangement links TRBV7-3 to TRBJ2-3; 10 bases are a match to TRBD1. The CDR3 DNA reads TGTGCCAGCAGCTTAAGAGGGACAGGGGCATCAGATACGCAGTATTTT. Its protein product is CASSLRGTGASDTQYF.